This entry is about one T cell receptor beta chain. Its antigen is unidentified. These data belong to a study of monozygotic twins with cystic fibrosis. Study observations and caveats: Monozygotic CF twin pairs shared significantly more nucleotide-identical clonotypes than unrelated CF individuals did. Clonality was generally low (median roughly 0.009), higher in the most severe patients. J usage was most co-twin-similar in 8 of 16 pairs, V in 13.

After removal of 5 bases from V and 5 bases from J, the junction contained 11 bases not matched to a gene. The CDR3 runs 15 residues. CDR1 is SEHNR and CDR2 is FQNEAQ in the germline V gene (reference sequence). Assay used: immunoSEQ multiplex PCR; TCRdb lists only in-frame clones, some missing. The table shows around 27,000 clones, with 95% to 98% occurring only once. The receptor's source is a girl aged 2-10 years with cystic fibrosis. The sequencing input was blood. The rearrangement links TRBV7-9 to TRBJ1-1; 7 bases map to TRBD1. This chain's CDR3 is CASSLGTARWTEAFF. In DNA form, the CDR3 reads TGTGCCAGCAGCCTGGGGACAGCCAGATGGACTGAAGCTTTCTTT.